A selection of T cell receptor beta chains follows, all from one sample in a study of OX40 agonist ivuxolimab in advanced cancers. TCRdb keeps only in-frame clones here, not all; method: immunoSEQ multiplex PCR. Seen here are some 70,000 clones, roughly 80% observed once, and the top ten hold 1% to 1.5%. The input for sequencing was CD4+ or CD8+ T cells sorted from blood, taken in a trial of the OX40 agonist ivuxolimab. These receptors all stem from an adult with an advanced solid tumor such as melanoma, head and neck, liver or kidney cancer. CDR3s include the opening cysteine and the closing phenylalanine or tryptophan.

j_gene	v_gene	CDR3aa
TRBJ1-2	TRBV6-5	CASRRGTLANYGYTF
TRBJ1-6	TRBV7-3	CASSFSPTGAYNSPLHF
TRBJ2-1	TRBV10-1	CASSQGNEQFF
TRBJ2-3	TRBV6-1	CASSEGLYLTDTQYF
TRBJ2-1	TRBV7-9	CASSLLGNRGVYNEQFF
TRBJ1-5	TRBV18	CASSPKGGNSNQPQHF
TRBJ1-4	TRBV6-1	CASSVSYQNEKLFF
TRBJ1-1	TRBV30	CAWDYRGGTEAFF
TRBJ1-5	TRBV10-3	CAISGDMDQPQHF
TRBJ1-2	TRBV6-6	CASITGTVNYGYTF
TRBJ2-1	TRBV29-1	CSVAKSWGGSSYNEQFF
TRBJ2-3	TRBV5-1	CASSLAGGPGDTQYF
TRBJ1-5	TRBV7-2	CASSLFTGGLNQPQHF
TRBJ2-3	TRBV5-1	CASSLVGQGDTQYF
TRBJ2-1	TRBV7-9	CASSSSTSGALYNEQFF
TRBJ2-7	TRBV5-1	CASSQEGVSYEQYF
TRBJ2-5	TRBV5-6	CASSSGTGSRETQYF
TRBJ2-3	TRBV11-2	CASSSGTIADTQYF
TRBJ2-2	TRBV5-1	CASSLRGDTGELFF
TRBJ1-1	TRBV2	CASIPRGYTEAFF
TRBJ2-2	TRBV7-8	CASGVEAGELFF
TRBJ2-3	TRBV7-8	CASSDRGRSDTQYF
TRBJ1-1	TRBV5-1	CASSLAGPNTEAFF
TRBJ2-7	TRBV6-5	CASSRTGDPFEQYF
TRBJ2-7	TRBV4-2	CASSQDPISYEQYF
TRBJ1-1	TRBV27	CASSLRRMNTEAFF
TRBJ2-3	TRBV5-1	CASSLASGGVTDTQYF
TRBJ1-2	TRBV7-9	CASSLDSDYGYTF
TRBJ2-2	TRBV9	CASSARGGQYGELFF
TRBJ2-3	TRBV18	CASSSLEDTQYF
TRBJ1-2	TRBV9	CASSVSRSTGIGGYTF
TRBJ1-1	TRBV6-1	CATRRDRILNTEAFF
TRBJ1-2	TRBV2	CASRAGRVSNYGYTF
TRBJ1-6	TRBV5-1	CASSVDRDSPLHF
TRBJ1-5	TRBV7-2	CASSLGGFQGQPQHF
TRBJ2-7	TRBV11-3	CASSPDGTGSEQYF
TRBJ2-5	TRBV11-2	CASSLQGARQETQYF
TRBJ2-3	TRBV2	CASATRLSTDTQYF
TRBJ1-4	TRBV7-2	CASTGPGGFGNEKLFF
TRBJ2-7	TRBV7-2	CARRALKLSSYEQYF
TRBJ2-3	TRBV5-4	CASTKDSGRTDTQYF
TRBJ1-1	TRBV30	CACLRGGTEAFF
TRBJ1-1	TRBV7-8	CASSLAGIEAFF
TRBJ2-7	TRBV7-5	CARSLASLGNDEQYF
TRBJ2-7	TRBV27	CASSLSRGNEQYF
TRBJ2-5	TRBV27	CASSLRIQETQYF
TRBJ1-1	TRBV19	CASTNRGGRGTEAFF
TRBJ2-7	TRBV5-1	CASSFTGNEQYF
TRBJ1-4	TRBV7-9	CASSFPGADEKLFF
TRBJ2-7	TRBV2	CASSTLGWGETYEQYF